This record concerns one T cell receptor (beta chain) sequence. No cognate antigen has been identified for it. It has no much larger one-base neighbor in the sample; base qualities were not kept. This sample is drawn from a study of cytomegalovirus exposure and HLA in healthy donors (dated 2017 in TCRdb). With regard to the full study: In an earlier analysis of approximately 640 of the donors, 250 to 350 Gb of sequence data and approximately 100 million unique TCR beta sequences from about 180 million T cells were reported. About 300 gigabases of sequencing data and tens of millions of unique TCR sequences were included in an early release covering roughly 600 HLA-typed donors. Of the approximately 400 genotyped donors, less than 90% were placed in the genetic ancestry cluster associated with self-reported Caucasian donors. The study aimed to test whether cataloging public T cell receptors could reveal signatures of past pathogen exposure. Using immunosequencing, the study profiled T cell repertoires from fewer than 850 subjects and related those repertoires to cytomegalovirus serostatus. In addition to the first cohort of approximately 650 subjects, a separate validation cohort of 120 different subjects was used. To predict cytomegalovirus infection status, the study brought together high-throughput TCR immunosequencing, statistical association of individual TCRs with disease status, and machine learning. A later analysis re-analyzed previously published TCR beta repertoires from roughly 600 donors and added high-resolution HLA genotyping to study TCR occurrence patterns. The later analysis used no new phenotypic data to find candidate immune exposures, relying instead on TCR beta sequences and their occurrence across donors. In an earlier analysis of 587 of the donors, high-throughput TCR beta sequencing was used to judge whether each TCR beta V gene segment behaved as functional or pseudogenic. Donor age, sex, ethnicity and CMV serostatus were collected together with the repertoire data. A later genetic analysis took genome-wide SNP genotypes for about three fifths of the 666 donors and used that subset as a discovery cohort. All discovery cohort repertoires had been generated on a single sequencing platform. Both class I and class II loci were covered by HLA typing, at four-digit resolution. The number of donors typed differed by locus, with roughly 620-640 for A, B, C, DRB1 and DQB1, around 500 for DQA1, 600 to 610 for DPA1, and about 450 for DPB1. Because of strong linkage in the cohort, a handful of DR-DQ haplotypes were treated as single units for association and clustering. Among some 400 genotyped donors of the cohort, an average of 235,054 unique TCR beta nucleotide sequences were sequenced per donor, roughly 18% of them non-productive.

The cohort was made up of about 670 healthy bone marrow donors. At the time of sampling, all cohort members were nominally healthy, though unrecorded immune exposures were likely present. The donor was CMV seropositive and was included in the group of approximately 310 seropositive cohort members. Each donor provided a peripheral blood sample, and peripheral blood mononuclear cells were used for TCR beta sequencing. Genomic DNA was extracted from the blood cell samples with the Qiagen DNeasy Blood Extraction Kit. CDR1 MNHNS and CDR2 SASEGT were looked up in the germline V gene. Trimming leaves V shorter by 5 bases and J shorter by 3 bases, with the junction holding 6 bases beyond the gene matches. Reading from cysteine to phenylalanine, the CDR3 counts 14 amino acids. Of all the DNA, just the CDR3 is kept, 42 bases in frame from base 1. The library was generated by the immunoSEQ multiplex PCR assay. For the multiplex PCR, a mixture combining 60 forward primers for TCR Vbeta segments and 13 reverse primers for TCR Jbeta segments was used. The CDR3 region of rearranged TCR beta genes was amplified from genomic DNA with a multiplex PCR assay. The Illumina HiSeq System was used to sequence the amplified TCR beta libraries as 87-base-pair reads. As for the original processing: Across the roughly 640 repertoires, a later analysis counted approximately 83 million unique TCR beta chains, roughly 11 million of which were shared by at least two donors. A nearest-neighbor algorithm error-corrected the raw reads and collapsed the reads into unique sequences, merging closely related sequences to remove PCR and sequencing errors. Alignment of CDR3 sequences to IMGT reference sequences was used to assign V, D and J gene segments. Each retained sequence needed at least a six-nucleotide match to both a V gene segment and a J gene segment. Rearrangements were called productive when the CDR3 lacked stop codons and stayed in frame with V and J; all others were non-productive. Following IMGT convention, CDR3 was defined as the stretch from the second conserved V-encoded cysteine to the conserved J-encoded phenylalanine. Sequences without an unambiguous match to a single V gene segment were excluded from the earlier analysis of approximately 560 of the donors. In an earlier analysis of 587 of the donors, V segments were called functional above 56.7% productive rearrangements and were called segregating when the between-donor standard deviation exceeded 5%. A statistical classification framework was built for diagnosing cytomegalovirus status from the catalog of TCR beta chain sequences. A later analysis assigned V and J genes by comparing TCR nucleotide sequences with IMGT/GENE-DB human TR gene sequences. Using the TCRdist pipeline, a later analysis assigned CDR3 sequences along with most-parsimonious VDJ recombination scenarios. In a later analysis, each TCR beta chain was defined by its CDR3 amino acid sequence together with its V-gene family, and reads without a unique V-gene family were excluded. To address suspected cross-contamination and a sequencing artifact, a later analysis removed under 600 highly shared, low-generation-probability nucleotide sequences. For each public chain, a later analysis derived a clonal expansion index from normalized ranks of inferred template counts within each repertoire. In a later analysis, generation probabilities were computed using a VDJ recombination model fitted to out-of-frame rearrangements, and the results were checked against IGoR. Hypergeometric tests were used in a later analysis to score TCR-TCR, TCR-HLA and TCR-CMV co-occurrence, with a repertoire-size bias correction applied to the TCR pairs. In a later analysis, false discovery rates were estimated by permuting HLA or CMV assignments 20 times. In a later analysis, co-occurring TCRs were grouped using DBSCAN, and TCRdist sequence similarity was added for clustering within HLA-allele-positive subsets. Co-occurrence clustering excluded repertoires with fewer than 30,000 or more than 120,000 public chains, plus five with anomalous nucleotide sharing. This immuneACCESS table, as held by TCRdb, lists in-frame sequences with V and J called but not all clones. Of the missing ones, under half trace to an unresolved V gene in checked studies; the others have no known cause. That table is the source of V, J and clone size, and D and trimming were worked out from the DNA. The sample yields about 160,000 clones; about three quarters were counted once. 0.85% to 1% of the sample belongs to the ten largest clones.

What the work shows at the level of the full study, not this receptor alone: An earlier analysis of approximately 600 of the donors showed that most TCR beta V segments appeared in productive rearrangements either about 87% or about 30% of the time, which broadly matched IMGT annotations. Only TCR beta chains were sequenced in this cohort, and the absence of alpha or paired-chain data limited detectable features. In the study, about 150 TCR beta chains were listed as associated with cytomegalovirus. In both the original and validation cohorts, the classifier was reported to diagnose cytomegalovirus status with high specificity and sensitivity. According to a later analysis, TCR association rates differed among HLA loci, with DRB1 alleles showing the most associated TCRs and HLA-C alleles showing the fewest. The authors suggested that the approach could potentially be extended to other disease states and immunological phenotypes. For the cohort, immune exposure information was limited to CMV serostatus. Sequencing depth was assumed to be roughly uniform across donors in the presence/absence analyses, though that assumption may not hold. Across donors, most TCR sequences were observed very rarely, whereas some public TCRs were present in many individuals. Linkage disequilibrium might explain the correlated functional status among segregating V segments, but an unknown experimental factor could not be ruled out. In a later analysis, 16,951 TCR beta sequences were associated with specific HLA alleles at a false discovery rate of 0.05. A later analysis found that most CMV-associated TCR beta chains appeared HLA-restricted, with HLA associations seemingly driven largely by CMV exposure. In a later genetic analysis, a missense DCLRE1C variant was associated with V-gene and J-gene trimming of TCR beta chains, and the association was replicated in an independent cohort. A further reported finding was that TCR beta sequences accurately predicted the HLA-A and HLA-B alleles for most subjects in the first cohort. According to a later analysis, parvovirus B19, influenza, CMV and Epstein-Barr virus appeared linked to several top co-occurrence clusters. Some IMGT-functional V segments, including TRBV6-2 and TRBV6-3, could not be distinguished by the 87-base-pair reads and were therefore excluded. Because counts were too low, 15 or so rarely observed V segments, including chromosome 9 orphons, were excluded from the earlier analysis of several hundred of the donors. Compared with the roughly 670-donor mean, donors in an Asian-associated ancestry cluster had fewer N-insertions in productive TCRs, according to a later genetic analysis. Because some donors lacked HLA typing at each locus, the association tests relied only on the typed subset. The sequencing pipeline was judged likely to have produced a cluster of highly shared sequence variants as a technical artifact. Three of the identified cytomegalovirus-associated TCR beta chains were confirmed in vitro to be specific for cytomegalovirus antigens. When HLA alleles, especially DR and DQ, strongly co-occurred, TCR associations were difficult to assign to individual alleles. In a later analysis, HLA-associated TCR beta chains were found to be more clonally expanded and to have lower generation probabilities than equally common non-associated chains.

The V gene is TRBV6-1 and the J gene is TRBJ1-1; 7 bases in between match TRBD1. The clonotype was recovered from a woman aged 45-59 years in good health and CMV-seropositive. The material sequenced was PBMCs. At the DNA level, the sequence is TGTGCCAGCAGTACACAGGGGTGGGACACTGAAGCTTTCTTT. This sequence encodes CASSTQGWDTEAFF.